This passage covers 15 T cell receptor beta chains from one sample sequenced in a study of T cell repertoires in cytomegalovirus infection. Each CDR3 protein is one row after TCRdb ran MiXCR on the reads. The sample includes about 490,000 distinct CDR3 sequences, about 11% of them seen just once. The sequencing sample was made of PBMCs. The source is a human donor in good health (CMV status not recorded). Some clones in this sample may be carry-over from other donors' samples.

This clonotype was seen only a few times. This chain links TRBV7-9 with TRBJ1-5; D might be TRBD1 (5 bases). The germline gives CDR1 SEHNR, CDR2 FQNEAQ (reference sequence). This CDR3 is 18 amino acids long. Trimming shortened V by 1 base and J by 9 bases, and 25 bases separated the two germline ends. The DNA for the CDR3 is TGTGCCAGCAGCTTAGAGGGGAGTGAAGCAGCAGTGAGGGGGCCCCAGCATTTT. Its translation: CASSLEGSEAAVRGPQHF.

This clonotype was found a few times. The chain has TRBV2 and TRBJ2-6, with 9 bases identical to TRBD1. J was trimmed by 1 base and V by 6 bases; bases with no gene match: 10. CDR3 length: 18 residues. The germline CDR1 and CDR2 sequences are SNHLY and FYNNEI. CDR3 loop: CASRGPGQGPSGANVLTF. The CDR3 DNA sequence: TGTGCCAGCAGAGGACCGGGACAGGGTCCTTCTGGGGCCAACGTCCTGACTTTC.

This clonotype was seen at least ten times. This sequence joins TRBV7-2 and TRBJ1-1; D remains unclear. Trimming removed 3 bases from V and 7 bases from J, with 12 bases in between. This CDR3 contains 13 residues. CDR1 and CDR2 (germline): SGHTA, FQGNSA. The CDR3 region has the DNA TGTGCCAGCAGCTTCGGAGGTGGATTTGAAGCTTTCTTT. Its translation: CASSFGGGFEAFF.

This clonotype was observed many times. The V call is TRBV5-1, the J call TRBJ2-5; D gene unclear. V was clipped by 2 bases and J by 2 bases, with 10 bases between them. Germline V gives CDR1 SGHRS, CDR2 YFSETQ. The CDR3 is 14 amino acids. The CDR3 protein is CASSFGRSQETQYF. In nucleotides, the CDR3 is TGCGCCAGCAGCTTTGGCAGGAGTCAAGAGACCCAGTACTTC.

The V call is TRBV24-1, the J call TRBJ2-3; 8 bases match TRBD2. The V gene end was trimmed by 5 bases and the J gene end by 3 bases; junction bases not matched to a gene: 12. Germline CDR1 is KGHDR and CDR2 is SFDVKD. The CDR3 runs to 17 residues. The CDR3 DNA is TGTGCCACCAGTGCTTTCGTCAGCGGGAGTCAAACAGATACGCAGTATTTT. It yields the protein CATSAFVSGSQTDTQYF.

The chain couples TRBV5-1 to TRBJ2-7; D might be TRBD2 (5 bases). This CDR3 contains 15 residues. V was shortened by 0 bases and J by 2 bases, with 12 bases between the two germline ends. Germline V gene sequence: CDR1 SGHRS, CDR2 YFSETQ. The CDR3 sequence is CASSLGGEGPYEQYF. The CDR3 bases are TGCGCCAGCAGCTTGGGAGGAGAGGGCCCCTACGAGCAGTACTTC.

In its sample, this clonotype was seen many times. The gene calls are TRBV23-1 and TRBJ2-2; no definite D call. TRBV23-1 belongs to the ORF category, with a function that is uncertain. Trimming cost V 0 bases and J 7 bases, with 12 bases left between them. The CDR3 is 15 residues long. In DNA, the CDR3 is TGCGCCAGCAGTCAATCGAGTGTGCTGGGCGGGGAGCTGTTTTTT. It yields the protein CASSQSSVLGGELFF.

Many counts were recorded for this clonotype. The V gene is TRBV5-6, the J gene TRBJ2-7, with 9 bases that match TRBD1. The germline V gene encodes CDR1 SGHDT and CDR2 YYEEEE. CDR3 length: 15 amino acids. The V segment lost 2 bases and the J segment 5 bases; nucleotides outside the gene matches: 8. Written as DNA, the CDR3 is TGTGCCAGCAGCTTCGAGGGACAGGGTTTTAACGAGCAGTACTTC. It specifies CASSFEGQGFNEQYF.

The sample holds many counts of this clonotype. A much larger clone differs from this one at a single base, so this may be a read error. This sequence joins TRBV11-2 and TRBJ2-5, with 9 bases matching TRBD2. CDR1 is SGHAT, CDR2 FQNNGV, per germline. Unmatched junction bases numbered 7, after V lost 3 bases and J lost 5 bases. The CDR3 extends over 15 amino acids. This chain's CDR3 is CASSFGGRAGETQYF. The CDR3, as DNA: TGTGCCAGCAGCTTCGGCGGGAGGGCCGGGGAGACCCAGTACTTC.

This clonotype was detected many times. This chain links TRBV7-8 with TRBJ2-3, with 8 bases lining up with TRBD2. CDR1 is SGHVS, CDR2 FQNEAQ, per germline. This CDR3 comprises 15 residues. V lost 5 bases, J lost 2 bases, and 6 bases stayed unmatched. CDR3 in amino acids: CASSVSSGTTDTQYF. DNA of the CDR3: TGTGCCAGCAGCGTGAGTAGCGGGACCACAGATACGCAGTATTTT.

This clonotype was counted at least ten times. The chain couples TRBV6-1 to TRBJ1-1; 7 bases are a match to TRBD1. This CDR3 is 14 amino acids long. Germline CDR1 reads MNHNS; CDR2 reads SASEGT. V trimming: 10 bases; J trimming: 2 bases; junction bases outside the gene matches: 10. The CDR3 sequence: CAIAQDRINTEAFF. CDR3 DNA sequence: TGTGCCATTGCCCAGGACAGGATAAACACTGAAGCTTTCTTT.

This clonotype was found many times. The rearrangement uses TRBV28 and TRBJ1-4; 7 nucleotides agree with TRBD1. This CDR3 contains 15 residues. The junction had 10 bases not matched to a gene; V was cut back by 6 bases and J by 6 bases. Germline-derived CDR1 and CDR2 are MDHEN and SYDVKM. The CDR3 loop reads CASRRDREGDEKLFF. DNA of the CDR3: TGTGCCAGCAGGCGTGACAGGGAAGGGGATGAAAAACTGTTTTTT. Based on the CDR3 plus reference TRBV28 and TRBJ1-4, the full variable domain is DVKVTQSSRYLVKRTGEKVFLECVQDMDHENMFWYRQDPGLGLRLIYFSYDVKMKEKGDIPEGYSVSREKKERFSLILESASTNQTSMYLCASRRDREGDEKLFFGSGTQLSVL.

This clonotype was seen ten or more times. This chain links TRBV2 with TRBJ2-7, with D hard to call. The CDR3 length is 12 residues. Trimming left V 7 bases short and J 9 bases short, with 16 bases between. The germline CDR1 and CDR2 sequences are SNHLY and FYNNEI. This CDR3 reads CASTLGSSLQYF. DNA for the CDR3: TGTGCCAGCACCTTAGGGTCAAGTTTGCAGTACTTC. Full variable domain (remainder filled in from reference TRBV2 and TRBJ2-7): EPEVTQTPSHQVTQMGQEVILRCVPISNHLYFYWYRQILGQKVEFLVSFYNNEISEKSEIFDDQFSVERPDGSNFTLKIRSTKLEDSAMYFCASTLGSSLQYFGPGTRLTVT.

This clonotype has just a few counts. The rearrangement uses TRBV6-1 and TRBJ2-7; no firm D call. The V end lost 1 base, the J end lost 6 bases, and 16 bases lay between the germline ends. Germline CDR1 and CDR2: MNHNS and SASEGT. This CDR3 spans 15 amino acids. CDR3 sequence reads: CASSEEIASGGEQYF. The DNA for the CDR3 is TGTGCCAGCAGTGAAGAAATAGCCTCGGGTGGCGAGCAGTACTTC.

As regards this clonotype: A much larger clone differs from this one at a single base, so this may be a read error. V and J are TRBV5-6 and TRBJ1-1, with D uncertain. V was cut by 0 bases and J by 1 base, with 10 bases left in between. The V gene's germline CDR1 is SGHDT and CDR2 YYEEEE. The CDR3 totals 15 residues. The CDR3 loop reads CASSLGGEQNTEAFF. The CDR3 DNA sequence: TGTGCCAGCAGCTTGGGTGGGGAGCAGAACACTGAAGCTTTCTTT.